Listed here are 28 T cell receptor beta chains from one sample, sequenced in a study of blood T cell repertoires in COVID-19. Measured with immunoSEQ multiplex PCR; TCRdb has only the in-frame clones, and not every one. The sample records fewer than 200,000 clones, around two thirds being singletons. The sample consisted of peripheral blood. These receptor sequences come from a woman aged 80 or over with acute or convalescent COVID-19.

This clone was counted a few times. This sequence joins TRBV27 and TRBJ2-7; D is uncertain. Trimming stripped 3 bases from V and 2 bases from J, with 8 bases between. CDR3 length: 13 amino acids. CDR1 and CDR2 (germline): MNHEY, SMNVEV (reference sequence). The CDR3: CASSFQVPYEQYF. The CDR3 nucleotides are TGTGCCAGCAGTTTTCAGGTCCCCTACGAGCAGTACTTC.

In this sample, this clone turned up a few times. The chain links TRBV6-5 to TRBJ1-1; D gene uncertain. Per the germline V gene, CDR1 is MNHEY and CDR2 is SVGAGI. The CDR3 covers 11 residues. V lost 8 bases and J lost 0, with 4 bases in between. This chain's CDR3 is CASRVNTEAFF. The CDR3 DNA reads TGTGCCAGCCGGGTGAACACTGAAGCTTTCTTT.

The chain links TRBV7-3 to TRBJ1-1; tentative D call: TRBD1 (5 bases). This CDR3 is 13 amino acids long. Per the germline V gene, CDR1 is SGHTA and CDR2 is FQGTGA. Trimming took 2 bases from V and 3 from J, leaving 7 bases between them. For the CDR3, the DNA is TGTGCCAGCAGCTTACTCAGGGACACTGAAGCTTTCTTT. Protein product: CASSLLRDTEAFF.

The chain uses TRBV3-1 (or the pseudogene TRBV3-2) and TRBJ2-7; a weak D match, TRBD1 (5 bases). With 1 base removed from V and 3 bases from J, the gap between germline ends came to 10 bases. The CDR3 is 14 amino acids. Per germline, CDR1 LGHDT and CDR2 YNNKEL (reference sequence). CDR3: CASSQVSQGYEQYF. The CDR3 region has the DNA TGTGCCAGCAGCCAAGTCTCCCAGGGCTACGAGCAGTACTTC.

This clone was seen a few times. The CDR3 sequence is CASSFLAGVGSNQPQHF. The CDR3 coding sequence is TGTGCCAGCAGTTTCCTGGCAGGGGTTGGGAGCAATCAGCCCCAGCATTTT. The chain joins TRBV28 to TRBJ1-5, with a weak D call TRBD1 (6 bases). The CDR3 has 17 amino acids. CDR1 MDHEN and CDR2 SYDVKM come from the germline V gene. Trimming removed 3 bases from V and 1 base from J, with 16 bases in between.

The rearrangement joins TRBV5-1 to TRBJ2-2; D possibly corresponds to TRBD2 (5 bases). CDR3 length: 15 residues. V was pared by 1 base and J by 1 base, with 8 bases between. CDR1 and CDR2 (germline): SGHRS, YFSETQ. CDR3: CASSLLARNTGELFF. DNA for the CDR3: TGCGCCAGCAGCTTGTTAGCGAGGAACACCGGGGAGCTGTTTTTT.

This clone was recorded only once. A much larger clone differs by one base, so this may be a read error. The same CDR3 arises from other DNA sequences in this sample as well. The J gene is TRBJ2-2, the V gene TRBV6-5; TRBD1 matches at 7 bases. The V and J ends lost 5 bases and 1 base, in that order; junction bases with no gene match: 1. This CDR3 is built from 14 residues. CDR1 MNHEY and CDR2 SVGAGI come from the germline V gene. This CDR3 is CASSRDRNTGELFF. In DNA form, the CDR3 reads TGTGCCAGCAGTCGGGACAGGAACACCGGGGAGCTGTTTTTT.

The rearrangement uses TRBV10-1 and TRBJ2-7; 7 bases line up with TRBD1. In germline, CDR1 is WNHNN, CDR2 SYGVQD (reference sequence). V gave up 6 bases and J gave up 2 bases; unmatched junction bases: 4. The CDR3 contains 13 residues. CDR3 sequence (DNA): TGCGCCAGCAGCCTGGGACAGACCTACGAGCAGTACTTC. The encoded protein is CASSLGQTYEQYF.

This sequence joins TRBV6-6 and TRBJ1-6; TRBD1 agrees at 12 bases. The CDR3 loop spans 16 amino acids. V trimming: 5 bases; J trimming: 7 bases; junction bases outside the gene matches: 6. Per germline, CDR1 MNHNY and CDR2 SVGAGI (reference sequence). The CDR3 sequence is CASSAGQGAGNSPLHF. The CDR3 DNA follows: TGTGCCAGCAGTGCGGGACAGGGGGCCGGGAATTCACCCCTCCACTTT.

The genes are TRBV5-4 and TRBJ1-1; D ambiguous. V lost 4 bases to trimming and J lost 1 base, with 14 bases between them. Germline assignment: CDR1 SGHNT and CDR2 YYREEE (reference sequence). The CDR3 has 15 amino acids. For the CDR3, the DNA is TGTGCCAGCAGCCCTTACATATCACGGAACACTGAAGCTTTCTTT. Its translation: CASSPYISRNTEAFF.

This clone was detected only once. The CDR3 sequence is CASTDRLAALNEQFF. The CDR3 DNA sequence: TGCGCCAGCACCGACCGACTAGCGGCACTCAATGAGCAGTTCTTC. This chain connects TRBV5-1 to TRBJ2-1; 9 nucleotides align to TRBD2. Germline V gives CDR1 SGHRS, CDR2 YFSETQ. Trimming at V came to 6 bases and at J to 6 bases, leaving 10 bases not matched to a gene. The CDR3 consists of 15 residues.

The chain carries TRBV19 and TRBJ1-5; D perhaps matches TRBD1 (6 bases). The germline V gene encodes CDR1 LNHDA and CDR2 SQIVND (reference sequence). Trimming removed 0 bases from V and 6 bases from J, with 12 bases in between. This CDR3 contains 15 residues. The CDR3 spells CASSIDSTRGQPQHF. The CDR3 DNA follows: TGTGCCAGTAGTATAGACTCAACCAGGGGTCAGCCCCAGCATTTT.

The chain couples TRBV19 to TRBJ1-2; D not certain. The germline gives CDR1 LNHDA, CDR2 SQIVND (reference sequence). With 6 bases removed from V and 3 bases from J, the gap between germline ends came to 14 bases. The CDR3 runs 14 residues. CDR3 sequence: CASSPTQADYGYTF. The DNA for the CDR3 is TGTGCCAGTAGCCCGACCCAGGCTGACTATGGCTACACCTTC.

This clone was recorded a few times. The CDR3 nucleotides are TGTGCCAGCAGCCTTCCGGGACTAGCGGGCGAGCAGTACTTC. It encodes CASSLPGLAGEQYF. The rearrangement links TRBV3-1 (or the pseudogene TRBV3-2) to TRBJ2-7; 12 nucleotides line up with TRBD2. The V gene's germline CDR1 is LGHDT and CDR2 YNNKEL (reference sequence). The CDR3 contains 14 residues. With 4 bases clipped from V and 6 bases from J, the junction kept 4 bases outside the gene matches.

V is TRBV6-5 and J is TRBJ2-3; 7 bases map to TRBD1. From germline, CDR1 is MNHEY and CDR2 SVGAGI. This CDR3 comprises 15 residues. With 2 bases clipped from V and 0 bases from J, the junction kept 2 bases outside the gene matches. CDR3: CASSYEGASTDTQYF. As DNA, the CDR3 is TGTGCCAGCAGTTACGAGGGGGCCAGCACAGATACGCAGTATTTT.

The CDR3 loop reads CASKVAGIRNQPQHF. In DNA form, the CDR3 reads TGTGCCAGCAAGGTGGCGGGAATTCGCAATCAGCCCCAGCATTTT. The gene calls are TRBV28 and TRBJ1-5; D is ambiguous. The germline V and J ends were trimmed by 7 bases and 2 bases, with 15 bases remaining between them. The CDR3 extends over 15 amino acids. From germline, CDR1 is MDHEN and CDR2 SYDVKM. Combining the CDR3 with reference TRBV28 and TRBJ1-5 gives the whole variable domain DVKVTQSSRYLVKRTGEKVFLECVQDMDHENMFWYRQDPGLGLRLIYFSYDVKMKEKGDIPEGYSVSREKKERFSLILESASTNQTSMYLCASKVAGIRNQPQHFGDGTRLSIL.

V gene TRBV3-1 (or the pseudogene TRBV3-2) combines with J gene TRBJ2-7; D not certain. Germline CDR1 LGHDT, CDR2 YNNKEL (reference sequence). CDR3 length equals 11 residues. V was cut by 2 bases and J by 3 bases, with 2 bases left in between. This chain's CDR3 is CASSQHYEQYF. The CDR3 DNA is TGTGCCAGCAGCCAACACTACGAGCAGTACTTC.

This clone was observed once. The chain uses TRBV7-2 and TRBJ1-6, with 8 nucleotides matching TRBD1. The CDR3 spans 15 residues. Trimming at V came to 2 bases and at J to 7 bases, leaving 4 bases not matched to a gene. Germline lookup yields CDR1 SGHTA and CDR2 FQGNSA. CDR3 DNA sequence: TGTGCCAGCAGCTTACAACAGGGGGGCAATTCACCCCTCCACTTT. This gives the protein CASSLQQGGNSPLHF.

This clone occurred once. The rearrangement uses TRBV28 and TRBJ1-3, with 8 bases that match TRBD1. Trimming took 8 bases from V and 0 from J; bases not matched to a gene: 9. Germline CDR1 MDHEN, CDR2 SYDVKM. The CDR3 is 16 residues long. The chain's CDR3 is CASGLSGGPSGNTIYF. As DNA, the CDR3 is TGTGCCAGCGGACTCTCAGGGGGCCCCTCTGGAAACACCATATATTTT.

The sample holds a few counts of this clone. The CDR3 DNA follows: TGTGCCAGCAGCGTAATGGGGACTCCCACCTACGAGCAGTACTTC. It is translated as CASSVMGTPTYEQYF. The chain uses TRBV9 and TRBJ2-7, with D maybe TRBD2 (6 bases). Germline V gene lookup returns CDR1 SGDLS and CDR2 YYNGEE. The CDR3 contains 15 residues. V gave up 1 base and J gave up 2 bases, with 13 bases separating them.

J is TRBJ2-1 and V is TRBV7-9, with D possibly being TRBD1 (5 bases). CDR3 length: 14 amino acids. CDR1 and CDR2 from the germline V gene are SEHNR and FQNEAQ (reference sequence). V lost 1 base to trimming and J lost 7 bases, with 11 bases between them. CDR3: CASSLGTDRNEQFF. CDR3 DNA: TGTGCCAGCAGCTTAGGCACCGACAGAAATGAGCAGTTCTTC.

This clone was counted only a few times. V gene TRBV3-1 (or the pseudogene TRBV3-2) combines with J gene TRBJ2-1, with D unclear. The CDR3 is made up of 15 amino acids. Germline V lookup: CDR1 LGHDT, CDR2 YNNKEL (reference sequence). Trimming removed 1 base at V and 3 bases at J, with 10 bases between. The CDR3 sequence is CASSQGIEFYNEQFF. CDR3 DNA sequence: TGTGCCAGCAGCCAAGGAATAGAATTCTACAATGAGCAGTTCTTC.

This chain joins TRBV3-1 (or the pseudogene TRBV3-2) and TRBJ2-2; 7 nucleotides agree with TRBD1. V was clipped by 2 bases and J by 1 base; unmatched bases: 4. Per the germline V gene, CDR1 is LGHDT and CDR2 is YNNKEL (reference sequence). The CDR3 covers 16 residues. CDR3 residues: CASSQRSGGNTGELFF. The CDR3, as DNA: TGTGCCAGCAGCCAACGGTCAGGGGGGAACACCGGGGAGCTGTTTTTT.

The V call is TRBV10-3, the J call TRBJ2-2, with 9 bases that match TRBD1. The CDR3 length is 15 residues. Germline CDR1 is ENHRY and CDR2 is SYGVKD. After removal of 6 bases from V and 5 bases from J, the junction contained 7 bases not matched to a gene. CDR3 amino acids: CAIRIQGAGTGELFF. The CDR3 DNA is TGTGCCATCAGAATACAGGGGGCAGGGACCGGGGAGCTGTTTTTT.

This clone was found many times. The chain's CDR3 is CASSPDMGGGYTF. The CDR3 DNA is TGTGCCAGCAGTCCCGACATGGGGGGTGGCTACACCTTC. The V gene is TRBV2, the J gene TRBJ1-2; weak D call: TRBD1 (5 bases). The CDR3 extends over 13 amino acids. Between the trimmed V and J ends, which lost 5 bases and 7 bases, there was a span of 14 bases. Germline-derived CDR1 and CDR2 are SNHLY and FYNNEI.

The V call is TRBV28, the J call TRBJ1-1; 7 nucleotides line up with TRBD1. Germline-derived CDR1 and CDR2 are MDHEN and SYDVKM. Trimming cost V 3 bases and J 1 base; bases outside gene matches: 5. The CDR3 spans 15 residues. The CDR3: CASSLPGQRNTEAFF. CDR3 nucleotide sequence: TGTGCCAGCAGTTTGCCGGGACAGAGGAACACTGAAGCTTTCTTT.

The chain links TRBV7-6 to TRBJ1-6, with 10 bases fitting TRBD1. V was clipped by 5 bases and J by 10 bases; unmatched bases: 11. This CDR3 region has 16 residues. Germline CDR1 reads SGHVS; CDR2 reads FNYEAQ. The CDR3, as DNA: TGTGCCAGCAGCCAAGACGGACAGGGGGTGCGGTCACCCCTCCACTTT. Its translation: CASSQDGQGVRSPLHF.

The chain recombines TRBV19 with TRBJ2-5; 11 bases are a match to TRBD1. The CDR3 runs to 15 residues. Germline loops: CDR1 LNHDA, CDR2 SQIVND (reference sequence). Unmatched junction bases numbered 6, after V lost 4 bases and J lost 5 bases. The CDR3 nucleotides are TGTGCCAGTAGTACCATAGGGACAGGGGGGGAGACCCAGTACTTC. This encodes CASSTIGTGGETQYF.